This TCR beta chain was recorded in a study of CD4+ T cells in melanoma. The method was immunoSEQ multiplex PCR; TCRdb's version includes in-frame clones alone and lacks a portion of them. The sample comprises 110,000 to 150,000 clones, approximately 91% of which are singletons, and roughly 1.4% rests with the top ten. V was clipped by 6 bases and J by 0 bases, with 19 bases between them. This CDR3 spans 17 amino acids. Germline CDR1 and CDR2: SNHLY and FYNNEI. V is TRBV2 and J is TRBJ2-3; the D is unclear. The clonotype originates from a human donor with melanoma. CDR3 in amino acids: CASRAATLGTSTDTQYF. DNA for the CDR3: TGTGCCAGCAGGGCCGCCACTCTCGGTACTAGCACAGATACGCAGTATTTT.